A selection of T cell receptor beta chains follows, all from one sample in a study of blood T cell repertoires in COVID-19. TCRdb keeps only in-frame clones here, not all; method: immunoSEQ multiplex PCR. The sample holds around 500,000 clones, 80% to 90% seen once. Sequencing used peripheral blood. The receptors shown here come from a human donor in a cohort sampled during active COVID-19. Each CDR3 is given with its conserved first and last residue. The D gene is left open where the match is weak. Clone size is stated in some rows and not others, as once, few, many or a class when expanded.

size,V,J,D,CDR3,DNA
.,TRBV13,TRBJ1-2,.,CASSLGGPNYGYTF,TGTGCCAGCAGCTTAGGGGGGCCAAACTATGGCTACACCTTC
.,TRBV9,TRBJ2-1,TRBD2,CASSVLSGSSYNEQFF,TGTGCCAGCAGCGTGCTAAGCGGGAGCTCCTACAATGAGCAGTTCTTC
.,TRBV5-4,TRBJ1-2,.,CASSLGTLRGYTF,TGTGCCAGCAGCTTGGGGACTTTAAGAGGCTACACCTTC
.,TRBV20-1,TRBJ2-1,TRBD2,CSASHPGLVAQFF,TGCAGTGCTAGTCACCCGGGACTAGTGGCGCAGTTCTTC
few,TRBV6-2/TRBV6-3,TRBJ2-7,TRBD2,CASSYKGGPHEQYF,TGTGCCAGCAGTTACAAGGGAGGGCCCCACGAGCAGTACTTC
few,TRBV7-9,TRBJ1-6,TRBD1,CASSLGQGENSPLHF,TGTGCCAGCAGCTTGGGACAGGGCGAGAATTCACCCCTCCACTTT
.,TRBV14,TRBJ1-2,.,CASSQDNLGRGGYTF,TGTGCCAGCAGCCAAGATAACCTGGGTCGGGGTGGCTACACCTTC
.,TRBV2,TRBJ2-7,TRBD1,CASSRGQESSYEQYF,TGTGCCAGCAGTCGGGGACAGGAAAGCTCCTACGAGCAGTACTTC
.,TRBV30,TRBJ1-2,TRBD1,CAWVTDRGYGYTF,TGTGCCTGGGTAACGGACAGGGGCTATGGCTACACCTTC
.,TRBV30,TRBJ1-1,TRBD1,CAWSKGQANTEAFF,TGTGCCTGGAGTAAGGGACAGGCTAACACTGAAGCTTTCTTT
few,TRBV5-1,TRBJ2-1,TRBD1,CASSLVRTGGINEQFF,TGCGCCAGCAGCTTGGTTAGGACAGGGGGCATCAATGAGCAGTTCTTC
.,TRBV30,TRBJ1-1,.,CAWSVILGGNTEAFF,TGTGCCTGGAGTGTAATTCTAGGCGGGAACACTGAAGCTTTCTTT
.,TRBV19,TRBJ2-5,.,CASSIDPQGGETQYF,TGTGCCAGTAGTATAGATCCCCAAGGGGGAGAGACCCAGTACTTC
.,TRBV6-4,TRBJ2-1,.,CASSDRGNGEQFF,TGTGCCAGCAGTGACAGGGGGAATGGTGAGCAGTTCTTC
.,TRBV7-6,TRBJ2-3,TRBD2,CASSRAEREGQGRENTQYF,TGTGCCAGCAGCCGAGCGGAGCGGGAGGGCCAGGGGCGTGAGAATACGCAGTATTTT
.,TRBV19,TRBJ2-5,.,CASSISARTQETQYF,TGTGCCAGTAGTATCTCGGCAAGGACACAAGAGACCCAGTACTTC
.,TRBV29-1,TRBJ2-3,.,CSVESGEVTDTQYF,TGCAGCGTTGAATCGGGGGAAGTCACAGATACGCAGTATTTT
once,TRBV12-3/TRBV12-4,TRBJ1-2,.,CASSQQGYGYTF,TGTGCCAGCAGCCAACAGGGATATGGCTACACCTTC
.,TRBV18,TRBJ1-3,.,CASSPSDRAGNTIYF,TGTGCCAGCTCACCATCGGATCGGGCTGGAAACACCATATATTTT
.,TRBV2,TRBJ1-2,TRBD1,CASSTDRVEGYTF,TGTGCCAGCAGTACCGACAGGGTGGAGGGCTACACCTTC
.,TRBV10-3,TRBJ1-5,.,CAISESSPLQPQHF,TGTGCCATCAGTGAGTCGAGCCCTTTGCAGCCCCAGCATTTT
.,TRBV4-3,TRBJ2-3,TRBD2,CASSSRTSGASTDTQYF,TGCGCCAGCAGCTCACGGACTAGCGGGGCCAGCACAGATACGCAGTATTTT
.,TRBV30,TRBJ1-1,.,CAWGRETGTEAFF,TGTGCCTGGGGTCGGGAAACGGGAACTGAAGCTTTCTTT
.,TRBV18,TRBJ1-2,.,CASSPSIGEGYTF,TGTGCCAGCTCACCGAGTATCGGGGAAGGCTACACCTTC
.,TRBV6-5,TRBJ2-4,.,CASSRGQLAKNIQYF,TGTGCCAGCAGCCGAGGACAGCTAGCCAAAAACATTCAGTACTTC
.,TRBV5-8,TRBJ1-2,TRBD1,CASIISGTGVGKTF,TGTGCCAGCATCATAAGCGGGACAGGGGTCGGGAAGACCTTC
.,TRBV27,TRBJ2-5,.,CASSLMGLGETQYF,TGTGCCAGCAGTTTAATGGGGCTCGGGGAGACCCAGTACTTC
.,TRBV10-2,TRBJ1-5,.,CASGRGSNQPQHF,TGCGCCAGCGGGCGGGGTAGCAATCAGCCCCAGCATTTT
.,TRBV19,TRBJ2-7,TRBD1,CASSTNRDREQYF,TGTGCCAGTAGTACCAACCGGGACAGGGAGCAGTACTTC
.,TRBV3-1/TRBV3-2,TRBJ1-2,TRBD1,CASSQATGEAGYTF,TGTGCCAGCAGCCAAGCAACAGGGGAGGCTGGCTACACCTTC
.,TRBV21-1,TRBJ2-2,.,CASSKSRPRWELFF,TGTGCCAGCAGCAAATCTCGTCCGCGTTGGGAGCTGTTTTTT
.,TRBV29-1,TRBJ1-4,.,CSVQGGGEKLFF,TGCAGCGTGCAGGGAGGAGGTGAAAAACTGTTTTTT
once,TRBV6-5,TRBJ1-1,.,CASSPSVQGTEAFF,TGTGCCAGCAGCCCCTCGGTCCAGGGAACTGAAGCTTTCTTT
many,TRBV9,TRBJ1-1,.,CASSYGAGTEAFF,TGTGCCAGCAGCTATGGAGCGGGCACTGAAGCTTTCTTT
.,TRBV5-1,TRBJ2-3,.,CASSLGQTQYTQYF,TGCGCCAGCAGCTTGGGACAGACCCAGTATACGCAGTATTTT
.,TRBV6-1,TRBJ2-5,TRBD2,CASSDPGTSGRPDQETQYF,TGTGCCAGCAGTGATCCCGGGACTAGCGGGAGGCCCGACCAAGAGACCCAGTACTTC
.,TRBV19,TRBJ2-5,TRBD2,CASTWTSGTVETQYF,TGTGCCAGTACCTGGACTAGCGGGACAGTGGAGACCCAGTACTTC
.,TRBV5-1,TRBJ1-4,.,CASSPLGGFNEKLFF,TGCGCCAGCAGCCCCCTGGGGGGGTTTAATGAAAAACTGTTTTTT
.,TRBV15,TRBJ2-5,.,CATSRDNTGRETQYF,TGTGCCACCAGCAGAGATAATACAGGTCGCGAGACCCAGTACTTC
.,TRBV15,TRBJ2-5,TRBD2,CATSRGLAETQYF,TGTGCCACCAGCAGAGGACTAGCGGAGACCCAGTACTTC
.,TRBV7-6,TRBJ2-5,.,CASSLGWGAGQETQYF,TGTGCCAGCAGCTTAGGCTGGGGAGCAGGACAAGAGACCCAGTACTTC
.,TRBV9,TRBJ1-1,.,CASSTRAGREAFF,TGTGCCAGCAGCACCCGCGCCGGGAGGGAAGCTTTCTTT
.,TRBV28,TRBJ2-3,.,CASSPTGSKLSSTDTQYF,TGTGCCAGCAGTCCTACAGGGAGCAAACTTTCTAGCACAGATACGCAGTATTTT
few,TRBV9,TRBJ2-2,TRBD2,CASSLLAGEAGELFF,TGTGCCAGCAGCCTACTAGCGGGAGAGGCCGGGGAGCTGTTTTTT
few,TRBV3-1/TRBV3-2,TRBJ1-2,.,CASSQAGYGYTF,TGTGCCAGCAGCCAGGCAGGGTATGGCTACACCTTC
.,TRBV30,TRBJ2-3,.,CAWSVSGDTQYF,TGTGCCTGGAGTGTATCGGGGGATACGCAGTATTTT
.,TRBV14,TRBJ2-7,TRBD1,CASSHGTGSHEQYF,TGTGCCAGCAGCCACGGGACAGGGTCCCACGAGCAGTACTTC
.,TRBV6-6,TRBJ1-4,TRBD1,CASSRRDRGRSNEKLFF,TGTGCCAGCAGTCGCCGGGACAGGGGGCGAAGTAATGAAAAACTGTTTTTT
.,TRBV18,TRBJ2-1,TRBD1,CASSPNPPGQGAVNEQFF,TGTGCCAGCTCACCTAACCCTCCGGGACAGGGGGCAGTAAATGAGCAGTTCTTC
.,TRBV5-1,TRBJ2-5,TRBD2,CASSPGLAGDREYF,TGCGCCAGCAGCCCGGGACTAGCGGGAGACCGCGAGTACTTC
few,TRBV20-1,TRBJ2-7,TRBD2,CSASNSGSYEQYF,TGCAGTGCTAGTAATAGCGGGAGCTACGAGCAGTACTTC
.,TRBV24-1,TRBJ1-2,TRBD1,CATSDYRGNYGYTF,TGTGCCACCAGTGACTACAGGGGCAACTATGGCTACACCTTC
.,TRBV27,TRBJ2-3,.,CASRGREHTDTQYF,TGTGCCAGCAGGGGCCGGGAGCATACAGATACGCAGTATTTT
.,TRBV29-1,TRBJ2-3,.,CRAVRADTQYF,TGCAGGGCGGTGAGGGCGGATACGCAGTATTTT